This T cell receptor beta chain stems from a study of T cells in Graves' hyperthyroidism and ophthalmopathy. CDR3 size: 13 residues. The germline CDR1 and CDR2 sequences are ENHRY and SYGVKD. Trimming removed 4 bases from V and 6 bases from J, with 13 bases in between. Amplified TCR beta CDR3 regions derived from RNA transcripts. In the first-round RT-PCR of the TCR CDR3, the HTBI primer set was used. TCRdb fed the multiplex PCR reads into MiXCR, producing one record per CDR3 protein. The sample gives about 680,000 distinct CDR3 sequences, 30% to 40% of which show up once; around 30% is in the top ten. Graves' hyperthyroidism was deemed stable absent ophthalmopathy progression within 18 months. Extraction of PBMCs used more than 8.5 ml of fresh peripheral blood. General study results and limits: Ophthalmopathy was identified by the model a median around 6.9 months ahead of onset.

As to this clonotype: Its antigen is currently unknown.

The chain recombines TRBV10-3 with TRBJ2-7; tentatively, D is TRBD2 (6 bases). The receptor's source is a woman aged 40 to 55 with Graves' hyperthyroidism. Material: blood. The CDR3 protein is CAISAEEGLEQYF. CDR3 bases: TGTGCCATCAGTGCCGAAGAGGGACTCGAGCAGTACTTC.